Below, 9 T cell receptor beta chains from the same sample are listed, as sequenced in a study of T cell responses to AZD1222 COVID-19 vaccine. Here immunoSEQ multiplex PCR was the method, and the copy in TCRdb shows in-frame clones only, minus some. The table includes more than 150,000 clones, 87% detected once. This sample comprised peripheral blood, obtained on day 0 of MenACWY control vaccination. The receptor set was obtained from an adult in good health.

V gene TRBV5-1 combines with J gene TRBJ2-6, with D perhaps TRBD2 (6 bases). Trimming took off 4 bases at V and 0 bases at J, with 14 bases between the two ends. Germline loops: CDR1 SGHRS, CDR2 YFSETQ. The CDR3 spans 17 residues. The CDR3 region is CASSGESGYSGANVLTF. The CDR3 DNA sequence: TGCGCCAGCAGCGGGGAAAGCGGGTACTCTGGGGCCAACGTCCTGACTTTC.

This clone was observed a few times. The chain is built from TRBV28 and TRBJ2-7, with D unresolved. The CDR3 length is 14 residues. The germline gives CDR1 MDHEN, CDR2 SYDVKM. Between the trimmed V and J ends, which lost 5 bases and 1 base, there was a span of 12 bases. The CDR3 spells CASSVSDGSYEQYF. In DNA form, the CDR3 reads TGTGCCAGCAGTGTATCGGACGGATCCTACGAGCAGTACTTC.

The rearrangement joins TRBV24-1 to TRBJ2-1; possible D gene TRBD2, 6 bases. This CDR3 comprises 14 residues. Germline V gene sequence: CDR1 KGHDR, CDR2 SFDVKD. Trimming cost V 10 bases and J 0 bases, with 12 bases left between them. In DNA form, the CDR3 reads TGTGCCACATCCGGGACTCCCTCCTACAATGAGCAGTTCTTC. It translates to CATSGTPSYNEQFF.

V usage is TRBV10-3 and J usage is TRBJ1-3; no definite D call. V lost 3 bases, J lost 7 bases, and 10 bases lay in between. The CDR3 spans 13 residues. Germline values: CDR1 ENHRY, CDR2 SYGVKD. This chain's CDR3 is CAISDETSNTIYF. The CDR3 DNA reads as TGTGCCATCAGTGACGAGACCTCCAACACCATATATTTT.

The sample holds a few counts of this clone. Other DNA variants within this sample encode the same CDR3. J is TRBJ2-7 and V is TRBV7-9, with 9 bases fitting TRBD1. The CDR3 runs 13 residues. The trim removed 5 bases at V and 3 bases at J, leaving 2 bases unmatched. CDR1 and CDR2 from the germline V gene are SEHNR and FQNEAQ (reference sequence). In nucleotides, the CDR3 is TGTGCCAGCAGCCTGGACAGGGGCTACGAGCAGTACTTC. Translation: CASSLDRGYEQYF.

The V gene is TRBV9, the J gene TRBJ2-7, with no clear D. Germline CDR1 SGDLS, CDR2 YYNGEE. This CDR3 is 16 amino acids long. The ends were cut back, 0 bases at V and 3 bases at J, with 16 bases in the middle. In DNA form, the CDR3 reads TGTGCCAGCAGCGTAGAACCCCAACCGGGTCGCTACGAGCAGTACTTC. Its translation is CASSVEPQPGRYEQYF.

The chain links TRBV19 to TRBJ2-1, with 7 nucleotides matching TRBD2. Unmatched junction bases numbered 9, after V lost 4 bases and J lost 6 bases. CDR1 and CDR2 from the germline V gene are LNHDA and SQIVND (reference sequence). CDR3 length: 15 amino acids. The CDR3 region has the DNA TGTGCCAGTAGTACAATGGGAGGGTTGGCCAATGAGCAGTTCTTC. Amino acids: CASSTMGGLANEQFF.

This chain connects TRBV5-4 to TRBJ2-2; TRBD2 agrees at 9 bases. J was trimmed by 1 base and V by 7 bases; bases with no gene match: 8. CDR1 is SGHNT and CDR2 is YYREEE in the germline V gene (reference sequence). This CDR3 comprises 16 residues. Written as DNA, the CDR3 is TGTGCCAGCCACGGGGGCGGGAGGGAGAACACCGGGGAGCTGTTTTTT. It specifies CASHGGGRENTGELFF.

The DNA for the CDR3 is TGCAGTGCTAGTCTCCGAAAAAACGACGGGACAGCTATTTACTACGAGCAGTACTTC. Amino acid sequence: CSASLRKNDGTAIYYEQYF. This chain links TRBV20-1 with TRBJ2-7; 7 nucleotides agree with TRBD1. J lost 3 bases, V lost 3 bases, and 23 bases had no gene match. The length of the CDR3 is 19 residues. CDR1 is DFQATT and CDR2 is SNEGSKA in the germline V gene (reference sequence).